This TCR beta chain was identified in a study of STAT5B mutations in CD4+ large granular lymphocyte leukemia. Study-level findings and limits: 8/27 top patient clones versus 2/35 control clones were TRBV06-family.

The assay was immunoSEQ multiplex PCR, and TCRdb's table has in-frame clones only and misses some. The sample has about 38,000 clones; around 75% are singletons. Concerning this clone: Its antigen is undetermined.

Trimming pared 2 bases from V and 4 bases from J, leaving 14 bases between. CDR3 length: 16 amino acids. Germline assignment: CDR1 MNHNS and CDR2 SASEGT. The sample comprised CD4+ T cells from blood buffy coats. The receptor was isolated from a human donor in good health. This chain links TRBV6-1 with TRBJ1-4; TRBD1 might be the D (5 bases). Written as DNA, the CDR3 is TGTGCCAGCAGTGAAATTTTGGGACTGGGTAATGAAAAACTGTTTTTT. It is translated as CASSEILGLGNEKLFF.